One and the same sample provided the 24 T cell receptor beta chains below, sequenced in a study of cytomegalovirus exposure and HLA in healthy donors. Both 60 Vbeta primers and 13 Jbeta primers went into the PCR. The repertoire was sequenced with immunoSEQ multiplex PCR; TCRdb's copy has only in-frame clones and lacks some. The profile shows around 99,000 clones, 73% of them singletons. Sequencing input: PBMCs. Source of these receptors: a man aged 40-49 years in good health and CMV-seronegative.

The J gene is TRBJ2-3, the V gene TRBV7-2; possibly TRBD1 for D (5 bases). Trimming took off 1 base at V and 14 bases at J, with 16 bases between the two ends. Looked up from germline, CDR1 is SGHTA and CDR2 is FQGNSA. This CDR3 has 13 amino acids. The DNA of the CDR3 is TGTGCCAGCAGCTTAGATAGGGGCGTCCCGACGTATTTT. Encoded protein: CASSLDRGVPTYF.

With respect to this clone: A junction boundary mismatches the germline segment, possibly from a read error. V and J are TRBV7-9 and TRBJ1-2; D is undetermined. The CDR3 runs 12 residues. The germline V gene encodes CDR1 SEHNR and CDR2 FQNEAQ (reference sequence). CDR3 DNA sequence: TGTTCCAGCAGCTTAGACTCCTATGGCTACACCTTC. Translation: CSSSLDSYGYTF.

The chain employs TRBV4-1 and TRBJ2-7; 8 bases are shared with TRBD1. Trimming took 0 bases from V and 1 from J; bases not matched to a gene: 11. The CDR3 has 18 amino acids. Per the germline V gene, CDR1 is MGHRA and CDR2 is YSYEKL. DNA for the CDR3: TGCGCCAGCAGCCAAGAACTGCCTGGGACAGGTTCTTCCTACGAGCAGTACTTC. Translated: CASSQELPGTGSSYEQYF.

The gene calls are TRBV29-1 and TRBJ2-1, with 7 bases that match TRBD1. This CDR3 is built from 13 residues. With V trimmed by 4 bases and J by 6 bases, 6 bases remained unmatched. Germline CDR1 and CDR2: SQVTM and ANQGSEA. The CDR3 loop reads CSVGRGLANEQFF. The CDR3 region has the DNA TGCAGCGTTGGAAGGGGGCTGGCCAATGAGCAGTTCTTC.

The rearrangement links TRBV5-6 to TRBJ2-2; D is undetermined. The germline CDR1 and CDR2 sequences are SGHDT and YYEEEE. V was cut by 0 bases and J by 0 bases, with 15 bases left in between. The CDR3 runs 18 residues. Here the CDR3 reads CASSLARYGRTNTGELFF. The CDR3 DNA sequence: TGTGCCAGCAGCTTGGCCCGGTACGGCAGGACGAACACCGGGGAGCTGTTTTTT.

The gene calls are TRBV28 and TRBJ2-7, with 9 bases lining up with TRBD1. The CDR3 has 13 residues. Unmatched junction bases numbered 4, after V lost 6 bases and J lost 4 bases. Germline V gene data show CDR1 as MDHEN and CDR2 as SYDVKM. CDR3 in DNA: TGTGCCAGCAGCGGGACAGGGAGGTACGAGCAGTACTTC. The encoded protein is CASSGTGRYEQYF.

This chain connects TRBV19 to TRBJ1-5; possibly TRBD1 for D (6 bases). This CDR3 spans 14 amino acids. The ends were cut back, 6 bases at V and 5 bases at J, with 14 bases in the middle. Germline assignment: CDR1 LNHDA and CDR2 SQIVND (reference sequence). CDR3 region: CASSGTPIHQPQHF. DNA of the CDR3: TGTGCCAGTAGCGGGACACCCATCCATCAGCCCCAGCATTTT.

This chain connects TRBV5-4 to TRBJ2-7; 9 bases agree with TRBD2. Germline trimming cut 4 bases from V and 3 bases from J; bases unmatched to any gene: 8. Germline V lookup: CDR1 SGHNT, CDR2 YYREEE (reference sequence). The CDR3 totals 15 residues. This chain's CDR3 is CASSDIAGASYEQYF. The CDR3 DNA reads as TGTGCCAGCAGCGATATAGCGGGGGCCAGCTACGAGCAGTACTTC. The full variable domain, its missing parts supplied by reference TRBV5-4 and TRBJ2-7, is ETGVTQSPTHLIKTRGQQVTLRCSSQSGHNTVSWYQQALGQGPQFIFQYYREEENGRGNFPPRFSGLQFPNYSSELNVNALELDDSALYLCASSDIAGASYEQYFGPGTRLTVT.

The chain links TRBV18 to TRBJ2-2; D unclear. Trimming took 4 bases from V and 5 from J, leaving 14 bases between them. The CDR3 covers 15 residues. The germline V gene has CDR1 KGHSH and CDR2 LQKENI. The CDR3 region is CASSQWLEATGELFF. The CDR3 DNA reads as TGTGCCAGCTCACAGTGGTTAGAAGCAACCGGGGAGCTGTTTTTT. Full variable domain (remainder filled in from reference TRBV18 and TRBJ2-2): NAGVMQNPRHLVRRRGQEARLRCSPMKGHSHVYWYRQLPEEGLKFMVYLQKENIIDESGMPKERFSAEFPKEGPSILRIQQVVRGDSAAYFCASSQWLEATGELFFGEGSRLTVL.

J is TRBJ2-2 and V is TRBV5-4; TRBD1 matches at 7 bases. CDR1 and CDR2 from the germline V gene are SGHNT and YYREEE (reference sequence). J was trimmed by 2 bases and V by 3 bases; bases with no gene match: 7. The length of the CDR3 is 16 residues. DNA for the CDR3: TGTGCCAGCAGCTCTTTAGGGACAGATAACACCGGGGAGCTGTTTTTT. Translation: CASSSLGTDNTGELFF. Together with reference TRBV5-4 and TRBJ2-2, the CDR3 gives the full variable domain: ETGVTQSPTHLIKTRGQQVTLRCSSQSGHNTVSWYQQALGQGPQFIFQYYREEENGRGNFPPRFSGLQFPNYSSELNVNALELDDSALYLCASSSLGTDNTGELFFGEGSRLTVL.

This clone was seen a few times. The CDR3 loop reads CASSRDSRSTDTQYF. CDR3 DNA sequence: TGTGCCAGCAGCCGGGACAGCCGGAGCACAGATACGCAGTATTTT. The chain joins TRBV7-8 to TRBJ2-3, with TRBD1 matching 7 bases. With V trimmed by 5 bases and J by 0 bases, 5 bases remained unmatched. This CDR3 comprises 15 residues. The germline CDR1 and CDR2 sequences are SGHVS and FQNEAQ. The full variable domain, in which reference TRBV7-8 and TRBJ2-3 provide the parts outside the CDR3, is GAGVSQSPRYKVAKRGQDVALRCDPISGHVSLFWYQQALGQGPEFLTYFQNEAQLDKSGLPSDRFFAERPEGSVSTLKIQRTQQEDSAVYLCASSRDSRSTDTQYFGPGTRLTVL.

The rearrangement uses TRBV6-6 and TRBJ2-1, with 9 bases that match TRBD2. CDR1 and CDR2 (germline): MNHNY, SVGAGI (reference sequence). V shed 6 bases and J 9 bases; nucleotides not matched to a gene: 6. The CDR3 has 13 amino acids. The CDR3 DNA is TGTGCCAGCAGGGGCGGGGGGGCGGGTGAGCAGTTCTTC. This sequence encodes CASRGGGAGEQFF.

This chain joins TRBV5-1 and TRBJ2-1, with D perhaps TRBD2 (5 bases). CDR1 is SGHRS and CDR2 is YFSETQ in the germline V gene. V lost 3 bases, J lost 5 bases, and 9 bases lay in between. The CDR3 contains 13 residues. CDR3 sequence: CASSSGLNNEQFF. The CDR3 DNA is TGCGCCAGCAGCTCTGGACTTAACAATGAGCAGTTCTTC.

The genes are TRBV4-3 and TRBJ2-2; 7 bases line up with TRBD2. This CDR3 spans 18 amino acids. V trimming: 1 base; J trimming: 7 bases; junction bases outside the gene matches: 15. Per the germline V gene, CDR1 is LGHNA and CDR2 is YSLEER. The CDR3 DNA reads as TGCGCCAGCAGCCAAGTGGGGGGGGTCGGGAGGTCTGGCGGGGAGCTGTTTTTT. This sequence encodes CASSQVGGVGRSGGELFF.

CDR3 bases: TGTGCCAGCAGTGAATCCAGGACTAGCGGGGTAATGAGAGAGACCCAGTACTTC. Translated: CASSESRTSGVMRETQYF. V gene TRBV6-1 combines with J gene TRBJ2-5, with 12 bases aligning to TRBD2. The CDR3 runs to 18 residues. V lost 2 bases to trimming and J lost 4 bases; unmatched junction nucleotides: 11. Germline values: CDR1 MNHNS, CDR2 SASEGT.

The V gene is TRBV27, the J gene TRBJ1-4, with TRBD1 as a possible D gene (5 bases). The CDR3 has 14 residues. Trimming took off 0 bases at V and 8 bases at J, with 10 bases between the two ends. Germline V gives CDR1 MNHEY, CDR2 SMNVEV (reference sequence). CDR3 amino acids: CASSLSRAGEKLFF. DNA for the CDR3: TGTGCCAGCAGTTTATCCAGGGCGGGGGAAAAACTGTTTTTT.

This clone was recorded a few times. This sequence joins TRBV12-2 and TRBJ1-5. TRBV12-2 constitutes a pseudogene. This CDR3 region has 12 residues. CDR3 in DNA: TGTGCAAGTCGCTTATACAATCAGCCCCAGCATTTT. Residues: CASRLYNQPQHF.

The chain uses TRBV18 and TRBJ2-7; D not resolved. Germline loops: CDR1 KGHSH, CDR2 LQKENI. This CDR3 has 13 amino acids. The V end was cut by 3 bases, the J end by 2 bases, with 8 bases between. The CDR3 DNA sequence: TGTGCCAGCTCACCCCCTCCTCCCTACGAGCAGTACTTC. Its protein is CASSPPPPYEQYF.

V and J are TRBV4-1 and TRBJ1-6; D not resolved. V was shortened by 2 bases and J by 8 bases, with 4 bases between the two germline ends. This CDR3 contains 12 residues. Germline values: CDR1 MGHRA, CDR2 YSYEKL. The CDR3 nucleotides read TGCGCCAGCAGCCAAAACTATTCACCCCTCCACTTT. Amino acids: CASSQNYSPLHF.

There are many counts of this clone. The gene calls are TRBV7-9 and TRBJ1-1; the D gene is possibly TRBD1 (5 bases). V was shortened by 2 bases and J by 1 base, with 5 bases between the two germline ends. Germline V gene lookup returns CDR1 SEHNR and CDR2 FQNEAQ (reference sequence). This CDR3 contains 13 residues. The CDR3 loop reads CASSLQGNTEAFF. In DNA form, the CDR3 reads TGTGCCAGCAGCTTACAGGGGAACACTGAAGCTTTCTTT.

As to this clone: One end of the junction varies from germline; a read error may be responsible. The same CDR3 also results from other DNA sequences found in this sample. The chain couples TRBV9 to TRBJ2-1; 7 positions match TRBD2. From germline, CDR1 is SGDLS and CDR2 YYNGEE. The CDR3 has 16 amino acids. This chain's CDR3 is CASSVGPSGNNNEQFF. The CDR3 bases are TGTGCCAGCAGCGTAGGGCCTAGCGGAAACAACAATGAGCAATTCTTC. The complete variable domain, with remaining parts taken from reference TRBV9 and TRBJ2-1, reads DSGVTQTPKHLITATGQRVTLRCSPRSGDLSVYWYQQSLDQGLQFLIQYYNGEERAKGNILERFSAQQFPDLHSELNLSSLELGDSALYFCASSVGPSGNNNEQFFGPGTRLTVL.

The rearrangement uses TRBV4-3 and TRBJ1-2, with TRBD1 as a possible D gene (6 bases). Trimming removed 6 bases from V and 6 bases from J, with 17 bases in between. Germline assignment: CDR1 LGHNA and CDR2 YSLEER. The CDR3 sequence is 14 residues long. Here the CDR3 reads CASRQGGGFDGYTF. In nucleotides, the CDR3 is TGCGCCAGCAGACAGGGCGGGGGCTTTGATGGCTACACCTTC.

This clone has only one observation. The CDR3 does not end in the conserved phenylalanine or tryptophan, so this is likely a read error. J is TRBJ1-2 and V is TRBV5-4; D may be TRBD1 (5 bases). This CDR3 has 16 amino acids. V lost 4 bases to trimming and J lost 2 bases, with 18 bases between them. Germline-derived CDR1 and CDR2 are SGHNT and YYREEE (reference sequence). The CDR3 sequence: CASSPDPGRANYGYTS. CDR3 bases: TGTGCCAGCAGCCCAGACCCCGGCAGGGCCAACTATGGCTACACCTCC.

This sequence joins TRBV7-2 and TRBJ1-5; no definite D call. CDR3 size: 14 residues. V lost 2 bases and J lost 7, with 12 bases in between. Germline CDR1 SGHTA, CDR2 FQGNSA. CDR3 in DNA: TGTGCCAGCAGCTTATCCAGGCCCCAGCAGCCCCAGCATTTT. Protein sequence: CASSLSRPQQPQHF.